Following are 12 T cell receptor beta chains from one sample sequenced in a study of tissue T cells after allogeneic stem cell transplantation. Measured with immunoSEQ multiplex PCR; TCRdb has only the in-frame clones, and not every one. This sample has over a thousand clones, with around 81% found just once. The sample consisted of spleen tissue, taken at autopsy. The origin of the receptors is a male patient aged 35 to 75 with steroid-refractory graft-versus-host disease after an allogeneic stem cell transplant. Among the T cells, some may be from the graft donor.

The chain couples TRBV7-3 to TRBJ2-1; D is uncertain. In germline, CDR1 is SGHTA, CDR2 FQGTGA. V lost 5 bases and J 6 bases, leaving 11 bases between the germline ends. This CDR3 region has 13 residues. DNA for the CDR3: TGTGCCAGCAGCAATCTAGAGAGCAATGAGCAGTTCTTC. Protein sequence: CASSNLESNEQFF.

The chain recombines TRBV9 with TRBJ2-1; 7 nucleotides align to TRBD2. This CDR3 comprises 13 residues. CDR1 and CDR2 from the germline V gene are SGDLS and YYNGEE. The trim removed 6 bases at V and 5 bases at J, leaving 5 bases unmatched. CDR3 region: CASIGGTDNEQFF. In DNA, the CDR3 is TGTGCCAGCATCGGGGGGACCGACAATGAGCAGTTCTTC.

In its sample, this clone was seen once. CDR3 sequence: CASSLDEGWGYGYTF. The CDR3 bases are TGTGCCAGCAGCTTGGACGAGGGTTGGGGCTATGGCTACACCTTC. The rearrangement uses TRBV5-4 and TRBJ1-2, with D unclear. This CDR3 is built from 15 residues. CDR1 SGHNT and CDR2 YYREEE come from the germline V gene (reference sequence). V lost 0 bases and J 4 bases, leaving 13 bases between the germline ends.

This clone appeared a few times. The chain combines TRBV5-4 with TRBJ2-2; D remains unclear. From germline, CDR1 is SGHNT and CDR2 YYREEE (reference sequence). V lost 4 bases, J lost 4 bases, and 17 bases lay in between. The CDR3 sequence is 16 residues long. Here the CDR3 reads CASSGYNTLTTGELFF. CDR3 nucleotide sequence: TGTGCCAGCAGCGGATACAATACCCTGACCACCGGGGAGCTGTTTTTT. Using reference TRBV5-4 and TRBJ2-2 for the parts outside the CDR3, the full variable domain is ETGVTQSPTHLIKTRGQQVTLRCSSQSGHNTVSWYQQALGQGPQFIFQYYREEENGRGNFPPRFSGLQFPNYSSELNVNALELDDSALYLCASSGYNTLTTGELFFGEGSRLTVL.

V is TRBV29-1 and J is TRBJ1-5; 9 bases map to TRBD1. Per germline, CDR1 SQVTM and CDR2 ANQGSEA. V shed 4 bases, J shed 1 base, and the junction held 5 bases outside the gene matches. This CDR3 has 15 amino acids. The CDR3 sequence is CSVVQGAGSNQPQHF. CDR3 in DNA: TGCAGCGTTGTACAGGGGGCAGGAAGCAATCAGCCCCAGCATTTT.

The chain has TRBV2 and TRBJ2-5; tentative D call: TRBD1 (6 bases). This CDR3 comprises 14 residues. Germline V CDR1 and CDR2: SNHLY, FYNNEI. V lost 6 bases to trimming and J lost 0 bases, with 11 bases between them. CDR3 DNA sequence: TGTGCCAGCAGCAGTCAGGGGAACCAAGAGACCCAGTACTTC. Its translation: CASSSQGNQETQYF.

The chain combines TRBV11-2 with TRBJ2-5; 7 nucleotides agree with TRBD1. The V segment lost 4 bases and the J segment 2 bases; nucleotides outside the gene matches: 7. This CDR3 comprises 15 residues. Looked up from germline, CDR1 is SGHAT and CDR2 is FQNNGV. CDR3 amino acids: CASSSGQRAQETQYF. CDR3 nucleotide sequence: TGTGCCAGCAGCTCGGGACAGCGAGCTCAAGAGACCCAGTACTTC.

The DNA for the CDR3 is TGTGCCAGCAGCCTCACACCCGACGGAACTAATTCACCCCTCCACTTT. This gives the protein CASSLTPDGTNSPLHF. The chain couples TRBV9 to TRBJ1-6; D is undetermined. The CDR3 sequence is 16 residues long. Germline lookup yields CDR1 SGDLS and CDR2 YYNGEE. V dropped 4 bases and J dropped 6 bases, with 17 bases sitting between them. Based on the CDR3 plus reference TRBV9 and TRBJ1-6, the full variable domain is DSGVTQTPKHLITATGQRVTLRCSPRSGDLSVYWYQQSLDQGLQFLIQYYNGEERAKGNILERFSAQQFPDLHSELNLSSLELGDSALYFCASSLTPDGTNSPLHFGNGTRLTVT.

This sequence joins TRBV6-5 and TRBJ1-1, with D uncertain. The germline V gene has CDR1 MNHEY and CDR2 SVGAGI. CDR3 length: 15 residues. Trimming took 4 bases from V and 6 from J, leaving 18 bases between them. This CDR3 is CASSSPTTWRAEAFF. The CDR3 DNA reads as TGTGCCAGCAGTTCCCCAACTACATGGCGGGCTGAAGCTTTCTTT.

The genes are TRBV6-2 or TRBV6-3 and TRBJ1-1; no firm D call. The V end was cut by 4 bases, the J end by 2 bases, with 11 bases between. The CDR3 spans 14 residues. The germline CDR1 and CDR2 sequences are MNHEY and SVGEGT. The CDR3 is CASSFTYRNTEAFF. The DNA of the CDR3 is TGTGCCAGCAGTTTCACGTACAGAAACACTGAAGCTTTCTTT.

CDR3: CASSLAVTGELFF. The CDR3 DNA reads as TGTGCCAGCAGCTTGGCAGTCACCGGGGAGCTGTTTTTT. The J gene is TRBJ2-2, the V gene TRBV5-4, with D unresolved. The CDR3 consists of 13 residues. The germline V gene encodes CDR1 SGHNT and CDR2 YYREEE (reference sequence). V was trimmed by 0 bases and J by 4 bases, leaving 4 bases between them.

V and J are TRBV6-5 and TRBJ1-2, with unresolved D. CDR1 MNHEY and CDR2 SVGAGI come from the germline V gene. The CDR3 loop spans 15 amino acids. V lost 5 bases, J lost 4 bases, and 17 bases lay in between. The DNA of the CDR3 is TGTGCCAGCAGTCGCGCCCCTGACGGGTCCTATGGCTACACCTTC. This gives the protein CASSRAPDGSYGYTF.